Included here is one T cell receptor beta chain sequence, with context. Its target antigen remains unknown. Base qualities are not provided; no much larger clone lies one nucleotide away. This sample was included in a study of blood T cell repertoires in COVID-19 (dated by TCRdb to about 2020). Turning to the overall study: Collaborator samples came from the United States, Italy and Spain and covered acute and convalescent phases of COVID-19. The dataset comprised deeply sampled blood TCRbeta repertoires from subjects exposed to, actively infected with, or recovered from COVID-19. Nearly every sample came with metadata listing a de-identified subject ID, COVID-19 status, age in years and sex. The prospective study material was composed of cDNA or gDNA derived from T cells, B-cell-depleted T cells, or PBMCs. Where available, HLA class I and class II types were taken from metadata supplied by the sample provider and were not determined by assay-based typing. The repertoires were released in a freely available public database meant as a resource for research on the immune response to SARS-CoV-2. Samples were obtained from the ongoing ImmuneRACE study (first 160 participants) and from some 1,300 subjects provided by 6 global collaborators. Overall results and qualifications from the work: Clinical and demographic metadata were provided uncurated, with the amount varying by source and participant.

The immunoSEQ Assay, a bias-controlled multiplex PCR, was used to amplify TCRbeta CDR3 regions from genomic DNA. As for the authors' bioinformatics: Nucleated cell counts per sample were estimated from amplification of reference gene primers within the assay. Sequence reads were collapsed and filtered to measure the absolute abundance of every unique TCRbeta CDR3 rearrangement. For each sample, productive Simpson clonality was calculated as the square root of Simpson's diversity index over productive rearrangements. TCRdb holds this immuneACCESS table with in-frame rearrangements only. Some clones are missing; in checked studies, unresolved V genes explain under half, and the rest has no known cause. The V and J calls and clone size were taken over from that table, and D and trimming were inferred from the DNA. The sample includes a few hundred thousand clones, with nearly 90% observed a single time. 10% to 15% of the sample lies in the top ten.

Samples from volunteer blood donors who had recovered from COVID-19 were contributed by a second Seattle source. Collaborating institutions collected whole blood in K2EDTA tubes following their own protocols. For TCRbeta analysis, collaborators shipped samples in one of three forms: frozen whole blood, isolated PBMCs, or DNA extracted from either of those sample types. The sequencing input was peripheral blood. This receptor was obtained from a woman younger than 35 who had recovered from COVID-19.

The CDR3 sequence is CASTGHRNQPQHF. The base sequence is TGTGCCAGCACGGGACACCGCAATCAGCCCCAGCATTTT. In this chain, TRBV12-3 or TRBV12-4 is recombined with TRBJ1-5; possibly the D gene is TRBD1, per 6 matching bases. Its CDR3 holds 13 amino acids, cysteine through phenylalanine. Of the read, only the CDR3 DNA is kept; its 39 bases are in frame from base 1. V is shortened by 7 bases, J by 2 bases, and the region joining them spans 9 bases.